The subject of this entry is one T cell receptor beta chain. These data belong to a study of blood T cell repertoires in COVID-19. Study summary: Sites across the United States, Italy and Spain contributed samples from acute and convalescent COVID-19.

Trimming removed 1 base at V and 5 bases at J, with 13 bases between. CDR3 length: 15 residues. Germline assignment: CDR1 SGHDT and CDR2 YYEEEE. The method was immunoSEQ multiplex PCR; TCRdb's version includes in-frame clones alone and lacks a portion of them. The table has some 70,000 clones, 87% seen once. The sequence was collected from a man aged 50 or older with active COVID-19. The rearrangement joins TRBV5-6 to TRBJ2-1; unclear D gene. The sequenced sample consisted of peripheral blood. CDR3 sequence: CASSLPTDFNNEQFF. The CDR3, as DNA: TGTGCCAGCAGCTTGCCTACCGACTTCAACAATGAGCAGTTCTTC.